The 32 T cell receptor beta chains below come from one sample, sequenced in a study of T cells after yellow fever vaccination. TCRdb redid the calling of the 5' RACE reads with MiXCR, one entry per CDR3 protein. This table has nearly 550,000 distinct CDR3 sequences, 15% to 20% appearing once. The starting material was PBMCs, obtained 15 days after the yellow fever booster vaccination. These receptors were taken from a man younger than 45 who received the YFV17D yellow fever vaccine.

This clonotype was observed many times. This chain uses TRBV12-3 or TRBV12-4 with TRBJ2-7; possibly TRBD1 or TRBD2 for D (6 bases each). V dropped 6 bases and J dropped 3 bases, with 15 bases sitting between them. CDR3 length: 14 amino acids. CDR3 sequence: CASSERGVNYEQYF. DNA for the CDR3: TGTGCCAGCAGCGAGAGGGGGGTGAACTACGAGCAGTACTTC.

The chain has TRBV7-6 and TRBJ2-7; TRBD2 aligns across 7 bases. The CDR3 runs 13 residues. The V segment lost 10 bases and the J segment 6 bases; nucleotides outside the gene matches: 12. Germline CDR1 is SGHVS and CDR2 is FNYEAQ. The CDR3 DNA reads TGTGCCATCAAAGACGGGGGAGGGAGCGAGCAGTACTTC. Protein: CAIKDGGGSEQYF. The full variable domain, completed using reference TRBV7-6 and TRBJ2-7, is GAGVSQSPRYKVTKRGQDVALRCDPISGHVSLYWYRQALGQGPEFLTYFNYEAQQDKSGLPNDRFSAERPEGSISTLTIQRTEQRDSAMYRCAIKDGGGSEQYFGPGTRLTVT.

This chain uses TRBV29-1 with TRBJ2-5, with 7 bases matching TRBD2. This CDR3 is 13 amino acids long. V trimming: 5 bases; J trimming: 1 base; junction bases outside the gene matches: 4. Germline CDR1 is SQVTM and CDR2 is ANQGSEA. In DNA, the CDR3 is TGCAGCGTTAGCGGGGTCTTCCAAGAGACCCAGTACTTC. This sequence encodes CSVSGVFQETQYF.

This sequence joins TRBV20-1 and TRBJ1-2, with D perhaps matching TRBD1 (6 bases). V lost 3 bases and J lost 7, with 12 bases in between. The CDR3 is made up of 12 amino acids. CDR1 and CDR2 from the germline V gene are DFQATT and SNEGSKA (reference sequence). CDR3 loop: CSARKGEGGYTF. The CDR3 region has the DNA TGCAGTGCTAGGAAGGGGGAGGGTGGCTACACCTTC.

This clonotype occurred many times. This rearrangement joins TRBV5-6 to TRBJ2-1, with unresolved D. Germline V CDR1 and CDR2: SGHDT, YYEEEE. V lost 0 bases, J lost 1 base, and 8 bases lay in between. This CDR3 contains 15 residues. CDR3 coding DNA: TGTGCCAGCAGCTTGGGCGTGGGTTCCTACAATGAGCAGTTCTTC. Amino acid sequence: CASSLGVGSYNEQFF.

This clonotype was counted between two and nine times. The CDR3 DNA is TGTGCCATCAGTTCAGACACATACACAGATACGCAGTATTTT. As protein: CAISSDTYTDTQYF. The V call is TRBV10-3, the J call TRBJ2-3; D call uncertain. Trimming shortened V by 5 bases and J by 2 bases, and 11 bases separated the two germline ends. CDR3 length equals 14 residues. CDR1 is ENHRY, CDR2 SYGVKD, per germline.

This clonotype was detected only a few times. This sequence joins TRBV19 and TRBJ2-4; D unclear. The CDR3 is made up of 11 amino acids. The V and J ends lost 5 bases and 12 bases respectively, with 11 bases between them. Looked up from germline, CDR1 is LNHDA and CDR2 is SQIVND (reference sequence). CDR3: CASSEARAQYF. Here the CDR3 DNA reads TGTGCCAGTAGTGAGGCTCGAGCTCAGTACTTC.

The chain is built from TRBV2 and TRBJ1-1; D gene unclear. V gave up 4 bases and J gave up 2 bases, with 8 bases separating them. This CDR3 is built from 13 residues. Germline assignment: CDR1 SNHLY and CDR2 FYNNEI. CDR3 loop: CASSVLPNTEAFF. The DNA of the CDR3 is TGTGCCAGCAGTGTACTTCCTAACACTGAAGCTTTCTTT.

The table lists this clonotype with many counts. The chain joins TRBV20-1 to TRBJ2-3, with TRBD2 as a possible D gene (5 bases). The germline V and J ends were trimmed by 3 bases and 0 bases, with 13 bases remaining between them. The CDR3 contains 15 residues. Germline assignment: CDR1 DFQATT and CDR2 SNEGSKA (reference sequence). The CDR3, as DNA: TGCAGTGCTAGCCGGAGACTAACTAGCACAGATACGCAGTATTTT. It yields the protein CSASRRLTSTDTQYF.

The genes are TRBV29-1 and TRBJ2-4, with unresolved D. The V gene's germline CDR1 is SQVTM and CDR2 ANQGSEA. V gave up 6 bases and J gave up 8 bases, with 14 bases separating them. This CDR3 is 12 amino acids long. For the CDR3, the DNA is TGCAGCGTAGGACCTGATGTCTACATTCAGTACTTC. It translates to CSVGPDVYIQYF.

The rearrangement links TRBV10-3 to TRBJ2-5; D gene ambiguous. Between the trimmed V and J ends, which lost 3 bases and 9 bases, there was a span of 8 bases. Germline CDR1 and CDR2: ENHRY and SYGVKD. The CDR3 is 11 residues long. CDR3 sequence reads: CAISDDQAQYF. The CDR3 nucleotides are TGTGCCATCAGTGACGACCAGGCCCAGTACTTC.

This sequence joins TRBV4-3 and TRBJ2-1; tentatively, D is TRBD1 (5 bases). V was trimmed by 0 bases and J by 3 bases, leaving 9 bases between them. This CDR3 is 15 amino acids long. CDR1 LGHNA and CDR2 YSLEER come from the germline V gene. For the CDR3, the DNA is TGCGCCAGCAGCCAAGATCTGACAGTCTACAATGAGCAGTTCTTC. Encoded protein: CASSQDLTVYNEQFF.

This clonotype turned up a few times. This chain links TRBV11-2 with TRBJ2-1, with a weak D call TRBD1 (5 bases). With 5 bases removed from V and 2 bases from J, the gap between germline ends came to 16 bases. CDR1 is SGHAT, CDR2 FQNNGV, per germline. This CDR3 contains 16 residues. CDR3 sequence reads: CASSSIKGSPYNEQFF. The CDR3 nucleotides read TGTGCCAGCAGCAGTATTAAGGGGTCCCCCTACAATGAGCAGTTCTTC.

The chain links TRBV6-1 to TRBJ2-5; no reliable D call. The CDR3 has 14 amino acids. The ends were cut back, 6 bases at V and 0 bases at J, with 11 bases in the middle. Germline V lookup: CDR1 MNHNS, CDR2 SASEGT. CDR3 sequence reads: CASSLRADQETQYF. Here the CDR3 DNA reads TGTGCCAGCAGCCTACGGGCAGACCAAGAGACCCAGTACTTC.

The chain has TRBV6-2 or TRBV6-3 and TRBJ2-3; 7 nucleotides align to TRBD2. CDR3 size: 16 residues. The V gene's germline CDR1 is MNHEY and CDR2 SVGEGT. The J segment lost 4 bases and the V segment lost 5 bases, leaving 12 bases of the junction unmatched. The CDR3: CASSKNLAAPADTQYF. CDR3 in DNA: TGTGCCAGCAGTAAAAATCTAGCGGCGCCCGCAGATACGCAGTATTTT.

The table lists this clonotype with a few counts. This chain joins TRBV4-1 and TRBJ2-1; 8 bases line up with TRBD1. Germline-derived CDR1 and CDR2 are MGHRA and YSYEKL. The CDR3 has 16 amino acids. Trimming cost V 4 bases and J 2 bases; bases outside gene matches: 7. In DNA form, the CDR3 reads TGCGCCAGCAGCCGCGTCAGGGGGCCTACCTACAATGAGCAGTTCTTC. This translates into CASSRVRGPTYNEQFF.

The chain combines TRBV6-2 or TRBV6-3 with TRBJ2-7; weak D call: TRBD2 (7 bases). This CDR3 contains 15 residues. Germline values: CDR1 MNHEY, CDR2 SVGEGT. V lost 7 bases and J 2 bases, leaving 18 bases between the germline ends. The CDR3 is CASTEGGGVTYEQYF. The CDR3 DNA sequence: TGTGCCAGCACCGAAGGGGGGGGCGTAACCTACGAGCAGTACTTC.

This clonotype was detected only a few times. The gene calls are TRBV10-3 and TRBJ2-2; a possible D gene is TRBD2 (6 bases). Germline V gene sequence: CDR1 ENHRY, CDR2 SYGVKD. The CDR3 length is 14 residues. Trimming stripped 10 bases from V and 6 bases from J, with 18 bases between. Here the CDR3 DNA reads TGTGCCAGCGGGACCTCCGCTTTCGCCGGGGAGCTGTTTTTT. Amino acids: CASGTSAFAGELFF.

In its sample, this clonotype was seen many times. The CDR3 region has the DNA TGTGCCTCGAGGGCATATCCGAGGGGCAATCAGCCCCAGCATTTT. This translates into CASRAYPRGNQPQHF. The chain combines TRBV6-2 or TRBV6-3 with TRBJ1-5, with unresolved D. The CDR3 has 15 residues. Trimming removed 11 bases from V and 2 bases from J, with 19 bases in between. In germline, CDR1 is MNHEY, CDR2 SVGEGT.

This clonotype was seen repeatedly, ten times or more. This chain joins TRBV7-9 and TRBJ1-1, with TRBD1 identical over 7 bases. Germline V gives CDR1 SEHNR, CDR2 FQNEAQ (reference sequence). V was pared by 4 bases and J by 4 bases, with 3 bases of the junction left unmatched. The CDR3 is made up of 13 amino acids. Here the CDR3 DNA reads TGTGCCAGCAGCTACAGGGGCGGCACTGAAGCTTTCTTT. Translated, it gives CASSYRGGTEAFF.

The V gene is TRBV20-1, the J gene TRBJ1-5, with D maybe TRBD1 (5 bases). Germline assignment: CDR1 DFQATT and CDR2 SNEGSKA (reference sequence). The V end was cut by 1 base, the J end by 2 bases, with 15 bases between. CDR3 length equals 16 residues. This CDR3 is CSARAEGLGGNQPQHF. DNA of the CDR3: TGCAGTGCTAGAGCCGAGGGGCTAGGTGGCAATCAGCCCCAGCATTTT.

As DNA, the CDR3 is TGTGCCAGTAGTATTACCGGGACCCATAGGGTCAATGAGCAGTTCTTC. Translation gives CASSITGTHRVNEQFF. The V gene is TRBV19, the J gene TRBJ2-1; D assignment may be TRBD1 or TRBD2 (5 bases each). This CDR3 contains 16 residues. Trimming removed 3 bases at V and 6 bases at J, with 18 bases between. CDR1 LNHDA and CDR2 SQIVND come from the germline V gene (reference sequence). Complete variable domain (other parts from reference TRBV19 and TRBJ2-1): DGGITQSPKYLFRKEGQNVTLSCEQNLNHDAMYWYRQDPGQGLRLIYYSQIVNDFQKGDIAEGYSVSREKKESFPLTVTSAQKNPTAFYLCASSITGTHRVNEQFFGPGTRLTVL.

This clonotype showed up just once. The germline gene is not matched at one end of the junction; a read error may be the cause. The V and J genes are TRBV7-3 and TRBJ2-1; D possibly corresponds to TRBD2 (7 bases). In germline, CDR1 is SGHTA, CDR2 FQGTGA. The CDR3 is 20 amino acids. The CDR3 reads CASSLTGFAGVVSSYNEQFF. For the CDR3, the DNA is TGTGCCAGCAGTTTAACAGGGTTCGCGGGAGTCGTCAGCTCCTACAATGAGCAGTTCTTC.

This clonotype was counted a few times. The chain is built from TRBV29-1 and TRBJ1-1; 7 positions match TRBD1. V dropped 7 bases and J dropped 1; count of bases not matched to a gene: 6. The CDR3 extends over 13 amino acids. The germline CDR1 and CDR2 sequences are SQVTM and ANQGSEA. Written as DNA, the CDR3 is TGCAGCGGGGAGACAGGGCAGAACACTGAAGCTTTCTTT. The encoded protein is CSGETGQNTEAFF.

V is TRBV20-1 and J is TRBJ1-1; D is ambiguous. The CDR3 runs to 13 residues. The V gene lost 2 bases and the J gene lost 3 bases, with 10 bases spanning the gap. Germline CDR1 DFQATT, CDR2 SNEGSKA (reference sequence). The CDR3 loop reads CSARTPAYTEAFF. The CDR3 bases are TGCAGTGCTAGAACCCCTGCCTACACTGAAGCTTTCTTT.

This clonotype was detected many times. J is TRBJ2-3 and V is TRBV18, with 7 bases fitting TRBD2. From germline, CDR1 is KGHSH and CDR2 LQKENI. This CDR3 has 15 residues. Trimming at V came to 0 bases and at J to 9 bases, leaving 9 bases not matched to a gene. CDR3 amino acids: CASSPPTQRGATQYF. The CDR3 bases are TGTGCCAGCTCACCACCTACCCAGCGGGGCGCCACGCAGTATTTT. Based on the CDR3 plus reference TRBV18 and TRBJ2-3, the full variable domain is NAGVMQNPRHLVRRRGQEARLRCSPMKGHSHVYWYRQLPEEGLKFMVYLQKENIIDESGMPKERFSAEFPKEGPSILRIQQVVRGDSAAYFCASSPPTQRGATQYFGPGTRLTVL.

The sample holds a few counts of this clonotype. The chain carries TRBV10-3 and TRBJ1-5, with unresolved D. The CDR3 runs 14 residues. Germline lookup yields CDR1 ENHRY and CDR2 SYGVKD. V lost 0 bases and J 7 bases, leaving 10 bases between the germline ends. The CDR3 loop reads CAISESLDGQPQHF. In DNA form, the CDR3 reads TGTGCCATCAGTGAGTCTCTGGATGGGCAGCCCCAGCATTTT.

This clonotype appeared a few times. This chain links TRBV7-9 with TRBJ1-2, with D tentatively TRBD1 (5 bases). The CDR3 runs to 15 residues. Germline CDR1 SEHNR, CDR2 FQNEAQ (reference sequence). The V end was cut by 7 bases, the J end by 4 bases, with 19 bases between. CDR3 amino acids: CASTPSGERSYGYTF. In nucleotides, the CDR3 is TGTGCCAGCACCCCTTCGGGGGAAAGGTCCTATGGCTACACCTTC.

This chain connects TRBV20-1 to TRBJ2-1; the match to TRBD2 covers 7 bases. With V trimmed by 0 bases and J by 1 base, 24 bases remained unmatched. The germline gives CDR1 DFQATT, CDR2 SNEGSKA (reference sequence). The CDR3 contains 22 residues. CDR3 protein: CSARDPFGVAGAGAESYNEQFF. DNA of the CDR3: TGCAGTGCTAGAGATCCGTTCGGGGTAGCCGGGGCGGGAGCCGAGTCCTACAATGAGCAGTTCTTC.

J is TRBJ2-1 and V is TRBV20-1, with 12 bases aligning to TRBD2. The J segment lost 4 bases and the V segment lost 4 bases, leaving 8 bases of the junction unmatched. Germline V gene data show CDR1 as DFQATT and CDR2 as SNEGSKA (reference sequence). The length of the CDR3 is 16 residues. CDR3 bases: TGCAGTGCTAATACACCGGGACTAGCGGGTTACAATGAGCAGTTCTTC. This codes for CSANTPGLAGYNEQFF.

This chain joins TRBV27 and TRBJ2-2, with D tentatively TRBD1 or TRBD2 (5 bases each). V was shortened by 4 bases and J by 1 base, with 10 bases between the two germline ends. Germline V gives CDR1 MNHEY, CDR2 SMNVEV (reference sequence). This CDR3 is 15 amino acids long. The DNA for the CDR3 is TGTGCCAGCAGTTCCCGGGGCTGGAACACCGGGGAGCTGTTTTTT. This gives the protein CASSSRGWNTGELFF.

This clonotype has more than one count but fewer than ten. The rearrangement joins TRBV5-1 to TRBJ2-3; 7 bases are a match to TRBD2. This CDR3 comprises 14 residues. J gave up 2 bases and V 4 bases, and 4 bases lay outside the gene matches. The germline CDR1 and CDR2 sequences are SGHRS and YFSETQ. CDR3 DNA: TGCGCCAGCAGCGGGGGGGAGGCCACAGATACGCAGTATTTT. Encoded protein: CASSGGEATDTQYF.